The 28 T cell receptor beta chains below were found in one sample sequenced in a study of T cell responses to AZD1222 COVID-19 vaccine. The assay was immunoSEQ multiplex PCR, and TCRdb's table has in-frame clones only and misses some. Altogether over 120,000 clones are present, roughly 92% being singletons, with the ten largest covering about 3.7%. The starting material was peripheral blood, obtained on day 0 of AZD1222 vaccination. The receptor source for this set is an adult in good health.

The chain joins TRBV6-1 to TRBJ2-7; 10 nucleotides line up with TRBD2. The CDR3 runs to 13 residues. Germline V gene sequence: CDR1 MNHNS, CDR2 SASEGT. Trimming cost V 10 bases and J 5 bases; bases outside gene matches: 8. The CDR3 sequence: CATRAGGSHEQYF. The CDR3 coding sequence is TGTGCCACCCGAGCGGGAGGGTCACACGAGCAGTACTTC.

The genes are TRBV5-5 and TRBJ2-7; D gene unclear. V lost 2 bases and J lost 5, with 8 bases in between. Germline lookup yields CDR1 SGHKS and CDR2 YYEKEE (reference sequence). The CDR3 length is 12 residues. CDR3 loop: CASSFRSHEQYF. DNA for the CDR3: TGTGCCAGCAGCTTCAGGAGCCACGAGCAGTACTTC.

The chain links TRBV21-1 to TRBJ1-5; no DNA check was done on the table's D call, TRBD1. TRBV21-1 constitutes a pseudogene. The CDR3 totals 15 residues. CDR3 bases: TGTGCCAGCAGCAGGGTCCTTCAGGGTTATCAGCCCCAGCATTTT. This translates into CASSRVLQGYQPQHF.

V is TRBV6-2 or TRBV6-3 and J is TRBJ2-4; 9 bases are shared with TRBD1. V shed 6 bases, J shed 4 bases, and the junction held 10 bases outside the gene matches. Germline CDR1 reads MNHEY; CDR2 reads SVGEGT. This CDR3 has 16 amino acids. DNA of the CDR3: TGTGCCAGCAGGCCTACAGGGGGCGCCCCTAAAAACATTCAGTACTTC. Protein product: CASRPTGGAPKNIQYF.

The rearrangement links TRBV9 to TRBJ1-1; 10 positions match TRBD1. Germline V gene lookup returns CDR1 SGDLS and CDR2 YYNGEE. The CDR3 runs to 18 residues. V dropped 4 bases and J dropped 4; count of bases not matched to a gene: 16. The CDR3 DNA is TGTGCCAGCAGCTTTCTCCCGACAGGGGGCGTGGGTGGCACTGAAGCTTTCTTT. This encodes CASSFLPTGGVGGTEAFF.

This chain joins TRBV5-5 and TRBJ1-1; perhaps TRBD1 as D (5 bases). Trimming stripped 0 bases from V and 4 bases from J, with 19 bases between. The length of the CDR3 is 17 residues. Per germline, CDR1 SGHKS and CDR2 YYEKEE (reference sequence). As DNA, the CDR3 is TGTGCCAGCAGCTTGGCCTCCGGACTGGGGACGGGCACTGAAGCTTTCTTT. It translates to CASSLASGLGTGTEAFF. Full variable domain (rest looked up from reference TRBV5-5 and TRBJ1-1): DAGVTQSPTHLIKTRGQQVTLRCSPISGHKSVSWYQQVLGQGPQFIFQYYEKEERGRGNFPDRFSARQFPNYSSELNVNALLLGDSALYLCASSLASGLGTGTEAFFGQGTRLTVV.

The chain recombines TRBV3-1 (or the pseudogene TRBV3-2) with TRBJ2-7, with D perhaps given as TRBD1 or TRBD2 (7 bases each). The CDR3 loop spans 13 amino acids. Trimming removed 10 bases at V and 2 bases at J, with 15 bases between. Germline loops: CDR1 LGHDT, CDR2 YNNKEL (reference sequence). The CDR3 region is CANYSGGAYEQYF. The CDR3 DNA reads TGTGCCAACTACTCAGGGGGGGCCTACGAGCAGTACTTC.

The chain links TRBV18 to TRBJ2-2, with a tentative D call TRBD1 (5 bases). Trimming removed 4 bases at V and 5 bases at J, with 14 bases between. Germline V gene sequence: CDR1 KGHSH, CDR2 LQKENI. The CDR3 length is 15 residues. This CDR3 reads CASSLETVLTGELFF. The CDR3 DNA follows: TGTGCCAGCTCACTGGAGACAGTCCTTACCGGGGAGCTGTTTTTT. Together with reference TRBV18 and TRBJ2-2, the CDR3 gives the full variable domain: NAGVMQNPRHLVRRRGQEARLRCSPMKGHSHVYWYRQLPEEGLKFMVYLQKENIIDESGMPKERFSAEFPKEGPSILRIQQVVRGDSAAYFCASSLETVLTGELFFGEGSRLTVL.

Only one count was recorded for this clone. In DNA form, the CDR3 reads TGTGCCACCAGCCGGGATGTGGGTACGCAGTATTTT. Translated, it gives CATSRDVGTQYF. The J gene is TRBJ2-3, the V gene TRBV24-1, with a weak D call TRBD2 (5 bases). The CDR3 consists of 12 residues. V lost 7 bases and J 8 bases, leaving 12 bases between the germline ends. The V gene's germline CDR1 is KGHDR and CDR2 SFDVKD.

This chain links TRBV19 with TRBJ2-7; no reliable D call. Trimming shortened V by 7 bases and J by 3 bases, and 19 bases separated the two germline ends. The CDR3 runs to 15 residues. Germline CDR1 and CDR2: LNHDA and SQIVND (reference sequence). The CDR3 sequence: CASTRHGGEYYEQYF. The DNA of the CDR3 is TGTGCCAGTACCAGACACGGTGGGGAATACTACGAGCAGTACTTC. The full variable domain, completed using reference TRBV19 and TRBJ2-7, is DGGITQSPKYLFRKEGQNVTLSCEQNLNHDAMYWYRQDPGQGLRLIYYSQIVNDFQKGDIAEGYSVSREKKESFPLTVTSAQKNPTAFYLCASTRHGGEYYEQYFGPGTRLTVT.

This chain links TRBV5-3 with TRBJ2-2; 9 nucleotides match TRBD1. TRBV5-3 is an open reading frame, and its role is uncertain. The V and J ends lost 5 bases and 6 bases, in that order; junction bases with no gene match: 17. This CDR3 has 18 amino acids. The DNA of the CDR3 is TGTGCCAGAAGTGCCGGGACAGGGAGACGGGGCTTCGCCGGGGAGCTGTTTTTT. Its translation is CARSAGTGRRGFAGELFF.

The chain has TRBV30 and TRBJ1-2, with a tentative D call TRBD1 (5 bases). This CDR3 spans 14 amino acids. Germline CDR1 is GTSNPN and CDR2 is SVGIG (reference sequence). Trimming cost V 0 bases and J 2 bases, with 10 bases left between them. Here the CDR3 reads CAWSVDSGNYGYTF. CDR3 DNA: TGTGCCTGGAGTGTAGACAGTGGAAACTATGGCTACACCTTC. The complete variable domain, with remaining parts taken from reference TRBV30 and TRBJ1-2, reads SQTIHQWPATLVQPVGSPLSLECTVEGTSNPNLYWYRQAAGRGLQLLFYSVGIGQISSEVPQNLSASRPQDRQFILSSKKLLLSDSGFYLCAWSVDSGNYGYTFGSGTRLTVV.

V and J are TRBV6-1 and TRBJ2-7; a weak D match, TRBD2 (5 bases). Between the trimmed V and J ends, which lost 2 bases and 2 bases, there was a span of 13 bases. From germline, CDR1 is MNHNS and CDR2 SASEGT. The CDR3 covers 15 residues. CDR3 in amino acids: CASSELARNPYEQYF. The CDR3 bases are TGTGCCAGCAGTGAATTAGCGCGGAATCCCTACGAGCAGTACTTC.

The chain combines TRBV7-9 with TRBJ2-5; D possibly corresponds to TRBD2 (6 bases). The V and J ends lost 5 bases and 2 bases respectively, with 12 bases between them. The CDR3 has 14 residues. Germline CDR1 and CDR2: SEHNR and FQNEAQ (reference sequence). The CDR3 bases are TGTGCCAGCAGCCAGCCTAGCGATCAAGAGACCCAGTACTTC. This translates into CASSQPSDQETQYF.

The rearrangement links TRBV5-5 to TRBJ2-1; 8 bases align to TRBD2. With 4 bases clipped from V and 8 bases from J, the junction kept 8 bases outside the gene matches. This CDR3 is built from 14 residues. Germline CDR1 is SGHKS and CDR2 is YYEKEE (reference sequence). The CDR3 sequence: CASSRVAGRDEQFF. CDR3 sequence (DNA): TGTGCCAGCAGCCGAGTAGCGGGACGGGATGAGCAGTTCTTC.

The chain links TRBV9 to TRBJ2-1; tentative D call: TRBD1 (5 bases). The CDR3 has 14 residues. Germline CDR1 reads SGDLS; CDR2 reads YYNGEE. Trimming pared 0 bases from V and 2 bases from J, leaving 6 bases between. Here the CDR3 DNA reads TGTGCCAGCAGCGTAGGGGGCACCTACAATGAGCAGTTCTTC. Encoded protein: CASSVGGTYNEQFF.

The gene calls are TRBV28 and TRBJ2-1; 7 bases map to TRBD1. Germline assignment: CDR1 MDHEN and CDR2 SYDVKM. This CDR3 contains 14 residues. With 9 bases clipped from V and 5 bases from J, the junction kept 10 bases outside the gene matches. CDR3 bases: TGTGCCAGTATAGGGACAGCTTTAAACAATGAGCAGTTCTTC. Translating gives CASIGTALNNEQFF.

V and J are TRBV18 and TRBJ2-1, with a possible D match to TRBD2 (6 bases). The V end was cut by 4 bases, the J end by 0 bases, with 16 bases between. The CDR3 spans 17 residues. From germline, CDR1 is KGHSH and CDR2 LQKENI. CDR3 loop: CASSQLQYGSSYNEQFF. The CDR3 DNA reads as TGTGCCAGCTCACAACTACAATACGGGAGCTCCTACAATGAGCAGTTCTTC.

This sequence joins TRBV7-2 and TRBJ2-7; D might be TRBD2 (6 bases). CDR1 is SGHTA, CDR2 FQGNSA, per germline. Trimming stripped 5 bases from V and 0 bases from J, with 17 bases between. The CDR3 is 16 amino acids. CDR3 in amino acids: CASSQTGVSSSYEQYF. The DNA for the CDR3 is TGTGCCAGCAGCCAGACGGGAGTAAGCAGCTCCTACGAGCAGTACTTC. The complete variable domain, with remaining parts taken from reference TRBV7-2 and TRBJ2-7, reads GAGVSQSPSNKVTEKGKDVELRCDPISGHTALYWYRQSLGQGLEFLIYFQGNSAPDKSGLPSDRFSAERTGGSVSTLTIQRTQQEDSAVYLCASSQTGVSSSYEQYFGPGTRLTVT.

This sequence joins TRBV27 and TRBJ2-7, with 7 bases matching TRBD2. V lost 3 bases to trimming and J lost 3 bases; unmatched junction nucleotides: 5. The CDR3 has 14 amino acids. CDR1 and CDR2 (germline): MNHEY, SMNVEV (reference sequence). The CDR3 sequence: CASSLSSGHYEQYF. The CDR3 DNA is TGTGCCAGCAGTTTGTCTAGCGGACACTACGAGCAGTACTTC.

This chain connects TRBV13 to TRBJ1-2; unclear D gene. The V and J ends lost 0 bases and 5 bases respectively, with 4 bases between them. Germline V gene data show CDR1 as PRHDT and CDR2 as FYEKMQ (reference sequence). The CDR3 runs to 12 residues. CDR3 in DNA: TGTGCCAGCAGCTTAGGGAGTTATGGCTACACCTTC. It yields the protein CASSLGSYGYTF.

The genes are TRBV21-1 and TRBJ1-1; the table gives TRBD1 as D, unverified against the DNA. TRBV21-1 represents a pseudogene. The CDR3 runs to 9 residues. The CDR3 DNA reads as TGTGCCAGCTACCAGGTGCCGTTCTTT. Translation gives CASYQVPFF.

The chain is built from TRBV3-1 (or the pseudogene TRBV3-2) and TRBJ1-4; D ambiguous. Germline V gene sequence: CDR1 LGHDT, CDR2 YNNKEL (reference sequence). This CDR3 is built from 15 residues. V was cut by 4 bases and J by 4 bases, with 13 bases left in between. The CDR3 sequence: CASSPRPGFNEKLFF. The CDR3 nucleotides read TGTGCCAGCAGCCCCCGCCCCGGATTTAATGAAAAACTGTTTTTT.

The chain carries TRBV4-1 and TRBJ2-7, with 9 nucleotides matching TRBD2. Germline assignment: CDR1 MGHRA and CDR2 YSYEKL. J was trimmed by 2 bases and V by 1 base; bases with no gene match: 6. The CDR3 loop spans 16 amino acids. The CDR3 sequence: CASSQVSASGAYEQYF. In nucleotides, the CDR3 is TGCGCCAGCAGCCAAGTATCGGCTAGCGGGGCCTACGAGCAGTACTTC.

The genes are TRBV7-6 and TRBJ1-6; D unresolved. This CDR3 is 13 amino acids long. The germline V gene has CDR1 SGHVS and CDR2 FNYEAQ. V lost 5 bases and J lost 9, with 11 bases in between. CDR3 sequence (DNA): TGTGCCAGCAGCAACATACCCCGTTCACCCCTCCACTTT. Its translation is CASSNIPRSPLHF.

The J gene is TRBJ2-3, the V gene TRBV19; D might be TRBD2 (5 bases). CDR1 and CDR2 (germline): LNHDA, SQIVND (reference sequence). V shed 5 bases and J shed 0 bases, with 12 bases lying between them. This CDR3 is built from 15 residues. The CDR3 nucleotides read TGTGCCAGTAGTGAGGGCCCTTCTAGCACAGATACGCAGTATTTT. Amino acid sequence: CASSEGPSSTDTQYF.

The chain has TRBV7-2 and TRBJ2-7; D remains ambiguous. Germline V CDR1 and CDR2: SGHTA, FQGNSA. The CDR3 has 12 amino acids. Trimming stripped 6 bases from V and 0 bases from J, with 6 bases between. DNA for the CDR3: TGTGCCAGCAGTCCGGCCTCCTACGAGCAGTACTTC. This sequence encodes CASSPASYEQYF.

This clone was counted a single time. The chain combines TRBV5-1 with TRBJ1-2; D is unresolved. The CDR3 has 12 amino acids. Deletions cut 0 bases from V and 10 bases from J, with 10 bases between. The germline V gene encodes CDR1 SGHRS and CDR2 YFSETQ. CDR3 sequence: CASSLGGSLYTF. The CDR3 DNA reads TGCGCCAGCAGCTTGGGAGGGTCCCTCTACACCTTC.